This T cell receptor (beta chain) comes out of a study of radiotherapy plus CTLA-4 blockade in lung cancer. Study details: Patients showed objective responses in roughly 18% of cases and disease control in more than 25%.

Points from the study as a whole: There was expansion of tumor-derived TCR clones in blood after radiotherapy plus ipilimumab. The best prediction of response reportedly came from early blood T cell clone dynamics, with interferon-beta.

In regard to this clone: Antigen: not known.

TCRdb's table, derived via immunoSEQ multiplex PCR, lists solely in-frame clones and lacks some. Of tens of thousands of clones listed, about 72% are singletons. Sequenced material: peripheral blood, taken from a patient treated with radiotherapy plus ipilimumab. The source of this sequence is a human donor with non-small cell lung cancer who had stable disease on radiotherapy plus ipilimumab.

The CDR3 region is CASSWTGEEQFF. The DNA of the CDR3 is TGTGCCAGCAGCTGGACAGGAGAGGAGCAGTTCTTC. V usage is TRBV5-5 and J usage is TRBJ2-1, with 7 bases identical to TRBD1. The V segment lost 3 bases and the J segment 10 bases; nucleotides outside the gene matches: 4. In germline, CDR1 is SGHKS, CDR2 YYEKEE (reference sequence). This CDR3 has 12 residues. Filled out from reference TRBV5-5 and TRBJ2-1, the complete variable domain reads DAGVTQSPTHLIKTRGQQVTLRCSPISGHKSVSWYQQVLGQGPQFIFQYYEKEERGRGNFPDRFSARQFPNYSSELNVNALLLGDSALYLCASSWTGEEQFFGPGTRLTVL.